The entry below gives a single T cell receptor (beta chain) sequence along with its context. In the same sample, other DNA sequences code for this CDR3. The data were produced by immunoSEQ multiplex PCR, yet TCRdb's version contains in-frame clones alone and is incomplete. The data contain a few hundred thousand clones, 82% of them singletons. The data belong to a study of blood T cell repertoires in COVID-19. There are 13 residues in the CDR3. After removal of 6 bases from V and 8 bases from J, the junction contained 8 bases not matched to a gene. Germline V gene lookup returns CDR1 MNHEY and CDR2 SVGAGI.

Sequencing input: peripheral blood. The clonotype originates from a woman between 18 and 30 years old with acute or convalescent COVID-19. V gene TRBV6-5 combines with J gene TRBJ1-2; 8 nucleotides line up with TRBD1. In nucleotides, the CDR3 is TGTGCCAGCAGCCCGACAGGGGAGTACGGCTACACCTTC. Translated, it gives CASSPTGEYGYTF.